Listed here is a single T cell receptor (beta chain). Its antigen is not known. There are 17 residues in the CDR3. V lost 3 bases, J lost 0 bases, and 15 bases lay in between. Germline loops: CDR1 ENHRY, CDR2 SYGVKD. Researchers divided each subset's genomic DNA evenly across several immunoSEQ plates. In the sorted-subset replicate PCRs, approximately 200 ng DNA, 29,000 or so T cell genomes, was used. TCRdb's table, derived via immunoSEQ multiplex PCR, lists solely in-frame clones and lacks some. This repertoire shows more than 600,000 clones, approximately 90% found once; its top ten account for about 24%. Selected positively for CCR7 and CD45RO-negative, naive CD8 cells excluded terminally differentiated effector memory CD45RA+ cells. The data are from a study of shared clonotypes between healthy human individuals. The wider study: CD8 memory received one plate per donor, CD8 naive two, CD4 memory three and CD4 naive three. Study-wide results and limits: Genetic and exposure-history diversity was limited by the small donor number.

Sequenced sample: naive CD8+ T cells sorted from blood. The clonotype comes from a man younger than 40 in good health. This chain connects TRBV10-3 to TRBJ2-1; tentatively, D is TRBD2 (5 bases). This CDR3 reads CAISDMGGGSSYNEQFF. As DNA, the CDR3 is TGTGCCATCAGTGATATGGGCGGAGGAAGCTCCTACAATGAGCAGTTCTTC.